The rows below give T cell receptor beta chains drawn from one sample of a study of radiotherapy plus CTLA-4 blockade in lung cancer. Measured with immunoSEQ multiplex PCR; TCRdb has only the in-frame clones, and not every one. The sample lists some 49,000 clones, more than 75% occurring once. The starting material was peripheral blood, obtained from a patient treated with radiotherapy plus ipilimumab. These receptors all stem from a human donor with non-small cell lung cancer whose response to radiotherapy plus ipilimumab could not be evaluated. CDR3s include the opening cysteine and the closing phenylalanine or tryptophan. D genes are given only for firm matches. Part of the rows lack a size; the others show once, few, many or a class for expanded clones.

CDR3nt | CDR3aa | v_gene | d_gene | j_gene | abundance
TGTGCCAGCTCCGCAGTGAACACTGAAGCTTTCTTT | CASSAVNTEAFF | TRBV18 | NA | TRBJ1-1 | NA
TGTGCCAGCAGCCCTCCGTTTGGGCAGGGCCAAGGAGGCTACACCTTC | CASSPPFGQGQGGYTF | TRBV5-4 | NA | TRBJ1-2 | NA
TGCGCCAGCAGCCCGGATGATATGACAGGGTATGGTGGCTACACCTTC | CASSPDDMTGYGGYTF | TRBV5-1 | TRBD1 | TRBJ1-2 | once
TGTGCCAGCAGTCCTAGACAGGGGACCTACAATGAGCAGTTCTTC | CASSPRQGTYNEQFF | TRBV27 | TRBD1 | TRBJ2-1 | NA
TGTGCCAGCTCACCCGGAGTAGTACAAGAGACCCAGTACTTC | CASSPGVVQETQYF | TRBV18 | NA | TRBJ2-5 | few
TGTGCCAGCAGCGTGGAGGTCGGGAGGGCCGATGTCGGGGAGCTGTTTTTT | CASSVEVGRADVGELFF | TRBV9 | TRBD2 | TRBJ2-2 | NA
TGCGCCAGCAGCCACAAAAGCCGGGGGGAAAGACAGGGGGGTGAAAAACTGTTTTTT | CASSHKSRGERQGGEKLFF | TRBV4-1 | TRBD1 | TRBJ1-4 | NA
TGTGCCAGCAGCTCTGGGACTAGCGGCACCTACGAGCAGTACTTC | CASSSGTSGTYEQYF | TRBV7-3 | TRBD2 | TRBJ2-7 | NA
TGTGCCAGCAGCTTAGTAGCTAGCGGGTCAGCCTACGAGCAGTACTTC | CASSLVASGSAYEQYF | TRBV7-2 | TRBD2 | TRBJ2-7 | few
TGTGCCAGCTCACCCACAGATTTCTCCTACGAGCAGTACTTC | CASSPTDFSYEQYF | TRBV18 | NA | TRBJ2-7 | once
TGTGCCAGCAGTTTCGGGGGCGAGCAGTACTTC | CASSFGGEQYF | TRBV27 | NA | TRBJ2-7 | NA
TGCGCCAGCAGCTGGAGGGGGCAAGGCACAGATACGCAGTATTTT | CASSWRGQGTDTQYF | TRBV5-1 | NA | TRBJ2-3 | NA
TGTGCCAGCTCGCCCGACAGTGCAACTAATGAAAAACTGTTTTTT | CASSPDSATNEKLFF | TRBV18 | NA | TRBJ1-4 | NA
TGTGCCTGGCTGCCTCAGGGGAGGGCTAGCAATCAGCCCCAGCATTTT | CAWLPQGRASNQPQHF | TRBV30 | NA | TRBJ1-5 | NA
TGTGCCACCCTGGACAGGGTCACAGATACGCAGTATTTT | CATLDRVTDTQYF | TRBV19 | TRBD1 | TRBJ2-3 | NA
TGTGCCACCAGCAGAGATCGCAGCGGGTCCTACAATGAGCAGTTCTTC | CATSRDRSGSYNEQFF | TRBV15 | NA | TRBJ2-1 | NA
TGCGCCAGCAGCCTTGGCGGGACAGGGGGGACCTACGAGCAGTACTTC | CASSLGGTGGTYEQYF | TRBV5-1 | TRBD1 | TRBJ2-7 | NA
TGTGCCAGTAGCGTTAGCGGGGCGTCGGATACGCAGTATTTT | CASSVSGASDTQYF | TRBV19 | TRBD2 | TRBJ2-3 | NA
TGTGCCAGCAGCCCCCACCAGCCGGGACTAGCGGGAGAGCAGTTCTTC | CASSPHQPGLAGEQFF | TRBV9 | TRBD2 | TRBJ2-1 | NA
TGTGCCAGCAGTTTGGGGACAGGGTACTCTGGGGCCAACGTCCTGACTTTC | CASSLGTGYSGANVLTF | TRBV28 | TRBD1 | TRBJ2-6 | once
TGTGCCAGCATTCGCCGGGACAGCCTAGCCAAAAACATTCAGTACTTC | CASIRRDSLAKNIQYF | TRBV28 | TRBD1 | TRBJ2-4 | once
TGTGCCAGCACCGTTGACAGGGTAATAGAAGGCTACACCTTC | CASTVDRVIEGYTF | TRBV28 | TRBD1 | TRBJ1-2 | NA
TGTGCCAGCAGCTTAGGGTCGGTCTCTGGAAACACCATATATTTT | CASSLGSVSGNTIYF | TRBV11-3 | NA | TRBJ1-3 | NA
TGTGCCAGCAGTAGACAGGGTACAGAGACCCAGTACTTC | CASSRQGTETQYF | TRBV2 | TRBD1 | TRBJ2-5 | NA
TGTGCCAGCAGCAAAACACTAGCGGGAGGTCTACGGACGTACAATGAGCAGTTCTTC | CASSKTLAGGLRTYNEQFF | TRBV21-1 | NA | TRBJ2-1 | NA
TGTGCCAGCAGTCTATCGCCAGGGAGGAATTCACCCCTCCACTTT | CASSLSPGRNSPLHF | TRBV6-5 | NA | TRBJ1-6 | NA
TGTGCCAGCAGTTCACGGGACAGGGGGTACGAGCAGTACTTC | CASSSRDRGYEQYF | TRBV28 | TRBD1 | TRBJ2-7 | NA
TGCGCCAGCACTGAAGACATCCTTAATGAAAAACTGTTTTTT | CASTEDILNEKLFF | TRBV4-3 | NA | TRBJ1-4 | few
TGTGCCACCAGCATTACAGGGGACTCTGGAAACACCATATATTTT | CATSITGDSGNTIYF | TRBV15 | TRBD1 | TRBJ1-3 | NA
TGCGCCAGCAGCCAAGATAGGGAGGTTCGTGGAGGCTACACCTTC | CASSQDREVRGGYTF | TRBV4-3 | NA | TRBJ1-2 | once
TGTGCCAGCAGCGCGGGCCGGGGGGGCAGATACGAGCAGTACTTC | CASSAGRGGRYEQYF | TRBV9 | TRBD2 | TRBJ2-7 | NA
TGTGCCAGCAGACCTGGAGGGGAGGGCAATCAGCCCCAGCATTTT | CASRPGGEGNQPQHF | TRBV6-6 | NA | TRBJ1-5 | NA
TGTGCCATCAGTGAGTCGTTTCGCGGGAGAGTCGGGAATGAGCAGTTCTTC | CAISESFRGRVGNEQFF | TRBV10-3 | TRBD2 | TRBJ2-1 | NA
TGTGCCAGCAGCCAACCTCGGAGTTACTCTGGGGCCAACGTCCTGACTTTC | CASSQPRSYSGANVLTF | TRBV14 | NA | TRBJ2-6 | NA
TGTGCCAGCAGCGCTAGCGGGGGTTACAATGAGCAGTTCTTC | CASSASGGYNEQFF | TRBV16 | TRBD2 | TRBJ2-1 | NA
TGTGCCAGCACCTTGGGGGGGCGCATTAGCAATCAGCCCCAGCATTTT | CASTLGGRISNQPQHF | TRBV28 | NA | TRBJ1-5 | NA
TGTGCCAGTAGCGTACTAGCGGGAGCAGATACGCAGTATTTT | CASSVLAGADTQYF | TRBV19 | TRBD2 | TRBJ2-3 | NA
TGTGCCAGCAGTGAAATCGGCGGGAGATTTGACACAGATACGCAGTATTTT | CASSEIGGRFDTDTQYF | TRBV6-1 | TRBD2 | TRBJ2-3 | NA
TGTGCCAGCAGCCCGTCGACAGGGACCACCTACGAGCAGTACTTC | CASSPSTGTTYEQYF | TRBV9 | TRBD1 | TRBJ2-7 | few
TGCGCCAGCACCCCTTCTTTCGGGACAGGGGGCTACGAGCAGTACTTC | CASTPSFGTGGYEQYF | TRBV4-3 | TRBD1 | TRBJ2-7 | NA
TGTGCCAGCAGCGTAGGGCGAGGGTATGGCTACACCTTC | CASSVGRGYGYTF | TRBV9 | NA | TRBJ1-2 | once
TGTGCCAGCAGACCGACAGGGCTGGGGGAGCAGTACTTC | CASRPTGLGEQYF | TRBV28 | TRBD1 | TRBJ2-7 | NA
TGTGCCAGCAGCTTAGCGAGCGGGGGGGGAGATACGCAGTATTTT | CASSLASGGGDTQYF | TRBV7-2 | TRBD2 | TRBJ2-3 | NA
TGTGCCAGTAGGGACAGGGAAGACGAGCAGTACTTC | CASRDREDEQYF | TRBV19 | TRBD1 | TRBJ2-7 | few
TGTGCCAGCAGCCCCACCGGGACTAGGGATTCCTACGAGCAGTACTTC | CASSPTGTRDSYEQYF | TRBV11-1 | TRBD2 | TRBJ2-7 | few